The 13 T cell receptor beta chains listed next were all sequenced from one sample in a study of control samples from healthy donors and cancer patients. The assay was immunoSEQ multiplex PCR, and TCRdb's table has in-frame clones only and misses some. The sample has 150,000 to 200,000 clones, roughly 92% seen once. Sequenced: blood. The receptors originated from a woman in her twenties or thirties in good health.

J is TRBJ2-3 and V is TRBV6-5, with 8 positions matching TRBD2. J lost 1 base, V lost 11 bases, and 5 bases had no gene match. This CDR3 has 13 residues. Looked up from germline, CDR1 is MNHEY and CDR2 is SVGAGI. The CDR3: CAGWREGTDTQYF. CDR3 sequence (DNA): TGTGCCGGCTGGCGGGAGGGCACAGATACGCAGTATTTT.

The DNA for the CDR3 is TGTGCCAGCAGCCCACAGGGGTGGGATACGCAGTATTTT. This encodes CASSPQGWDTQYF. The chain is built from TRBV11-2 and TRBJ2-3; 7 positions match TRBD1. Germline lookup yields CDR1 SGHAT and CDR2 FQNNGV. CDR3 length: 13 amino acids. Trimming took 5 bases from V and 6 from J; bases not matched to a gene: 5. Looking up the rest from reference TRBV11-2 and TRBJ2-3 gives the full variable domain: EAGVAQSPRYKIIEKRQSVAFWCNPISGHATLYWYQQILGQGPKLLIQFQNNGVVDDSQLPKDRFSAERLKGVDSTLKIQPAKLEDSAVYLCASSPQGWDTQYFGPGTRLTVL.

The chain uses TRBV5-1 and TRBJ2-5, with TRBD2 matching over 13 bases. V shed 4 bases, J shed 5 bases, and the junction held 14 bases outside the gene matches. The CDR3 length is 18 residues. Germline loops: CDR1 SGHRS, CDR2 YFSETQ. The CDR3 nucleotides are TGCGCCAGCAGCCTTGGAGGAGGACTAGCGGGAGCGGCGGAGACCCAGTACTTC. This sequence encodes CASSLGGGLAGAAETQYF.

CDR3 sequence: CASTNNPGLSSGNTIYF. CDR3 nucleotides: TGTGCCAGCACCAACAATCCGGGACTGAGCTCTGGAAACACCATATATTTT. This rearrangement joins TRBV13 to TRBJ1-3, with D tentatively TRBD1 (5 bases). The germline V gene encodes CDR1 PRHDT and CDR2 FYEKMQ (reference sequence). V was clipped by 7 bases and J by 0 bases, with 19 bases between them. The CDR3 sequence is 17 residues long. The complete variable domain, with remaining parts taken from reference TRBV13 and TRBJ1-3, reads AAGVIQSPRHLIKEKRETATLKCYPIPRHDTVYWYQQGPGQDPQFLISFYEKMQSDKGSIPDRFSAQQFSDYHSELNMSSLELGDSALYFCASTNNPGLSSGNTIYFGEGSWLTVV.

The chain uses TRBV10-1 and TRBJ1-1, with 10 positions matching TRBD1. The trim removed 3 bases at V and 5 bases at J, leaving 6 bases unmatched. Germline V gene data show CDR1 as WNHNN and CDR2 as SYGVQD (reference sequence). The CDR3 contains 15 residues. The CDR3 here is CASSESGTGETEAFF. The CDR3 nucleotides are TGCGCCAGCAGTGAATCCGGGACAGGGGAGACTGAAGCTTTCTTT.

The rearrangement links TRBV13 to TRBJ2-7, with D tentatively TRBD1 or TRBD2 (5 bases each). Germline assignment: CDR1 PRHDT and CDR2 FYEKMQ (reference sequence). V shed 5 bases and J shed 2 bases, with 10 bases lying between them. The CDR3 has 13 residues. The CDR3 is CASSGTSTYEQYF. Written as DNA, the CDR3 is TGTGCCAGCAGCGGGACCAGTACCTACGAGCAGTACTTC.

The chain employs TRBV5-4 and TRBJ2-3; D is perhaps TRBD2 (6 bases). The CDR3 consists of 16 residues. Trimming stripped 3 bases from V and 3 bases from J, with 17 bases between. Germline CDR1 reads SGHNT; CDR2 reads YYREEE (reference sequence). As DNA, the CDR3 is TGTGCCAGCAGCTCCGGGACTTTGGGCGTGACAGATACGCAGTATTTT. Its protein is CASSSGTLGVTDTQYF. Using reference TRBV5-4 and TRBJ2-3 for the parts outside the CDR3, the full variable domain is ETGVTQSPTHLIKTRGQQVTLRCSSQSGHNTVSWYQQALGQGPQFIFQYYREEENGRGNFPPRFSGLQFPNYSSELNVNALELDDSALYLCASSSGTLGVTDTQYFGPGTRLTVL.

This chain connects TRBV19 to TRBJ2-3; D is unresolved. The ends were cut back, 10 bases at V and 1 base at J, with 24 bases in the middle. The CDR3 consists of 17 residues. Germline loops: CDR1 LNHDA, CDR2 SQIVND (reference sequence). CDR3 loop: CATSTVRASEGTDTQYF. Written as DNA, the CDR3 is TGTGCCACCAGTACCGTCCGGGCGAGCGAGGGCACAGATACGCAGTATTTT.

The chain joins TRBV7-3 to TRBJ1-1; a possible D gene is TRBD1 (6 bases). CDR3 length: 14 amino acids. The germline CDR1 and CDR2 sequences are SGHTA and FQGTGA. The V end was cut by 2 bases, the J end by 1 base, with 8 bases between. The CDR3, as DNA: TGTGCCAGCAGCTTATCCAGGGGGAACACTGAAGCTTTCTTT. This gives the protein CASSLSRGNTEAFF.

This clone was detected once. The V call is TRBV3-1 (or the pseudogene TRBV3-2), the J call TRBJ2-7, with a tentative D call TRBD2 (5 bases). The ends were cut back, 2 bases at V and 5 bases at J, with 16 bases in the middle. The CDR3 loop spans 15 amino acids. Germline assignment: CDR1 LGHDT and CDR2 YNNKEL (reference sequence). CDR3 sequence: CASSQYLAGLDEQYF. CDR3 nucleotides: TGTGCCAGCAGCCAATATCTAGCAGGACTGGACGAGCAGTACTTC.

This clone occurred once. The chain couples TRBV7-6 to TRBJ2-5; 7 bases match TRBD2. V lost 3 bases and J lost 5; bases outside the gene matches: 12. The CDR3 extends over 16 amino acids. Germline CDR1 is SGHVS and CDR2 is FNYEAQ. The CDR3, as DNA: TGTGCCAGCAGCTTCGCGGGGGACGGCCGAGGCGAGACCCAGTACTTC. Amino acids: CASSFAGDGRGETQYF.

The rearrangement uses TRBV9 and TRBJ2-5, with no clear D. Germline CDR1 and CDR2: SGDLS and YYNGEE. The CDR3 length is 14 residues. With 0 bases removed from V and 4 bases from J, the gap between germline ends came to 10 bases. Written as DNA, the CDR3 is TGTGCCAGCAGCGTAGCGGCTAGTGGAGAGACCCAGTACTTC. It is translated as CASSVAASGETQYF.

The V gene is TRBV11-2, the J gene TRBJ2-5, with 10 bases aligning to TRBD1. There are 16 residues in the CDR3. CDR1 is SGHAT, CDR2 FQNNGV, per germline. J was trimmed by 7 bases and V by 5 bases; bases with no gene match: 13. In DNA, the CDR3 is TGTGCCAGCAGCGCAAGCCGGGACAGGGGATACGGGACCCAGTACTTC. Translated, it gives CASSASRDRGYGTQYF. Full variable domain (remainder filled in from reference TRBV11-2 and TRBJ2-5): EAGVAQSPRYKIIEKRQSVAFWCNPISGHATLYWYQQILGQGPKLLIQFQNNGVVDDSQLPKDRFSAERLKGVDSTLKIQPAKLEDSAVYLCASSASRDRGYGTQYFGPGTRLLVL.